This entry describes one T cell receptor beta chain. The antigen is undetermined. This sample stems from a study of CXCR3-negative and CXCR3-positive naive CD8 T cells. Germline V gene lookup returns CDR1 DFQATT and CDR2 SNEGSKA (reference sequence). The CDR3 contains 14 residues. It was by 5' RACE with UMI labels that the TRB cDNA libraries were prepared. TCRdb reworked the 5' RACE reads into one entry per CDR3 protein, no DNA. The listing records around 88,000 distinct CDR3 sequences. Study results and caveats: Relative to CXCR3-negative naive cells, CXCR3-positive naive cells had more hydrophobic TRB CDR3s.

By phenotype, naive CD8+ T cells were CD45RO-CCR7+CD27+CD95-. The sequencing input was naive CXCR3+ CD8+ T cells from blood. The subset is: CD45RO-CCR7+CD27+CD95- naive CD8+ T cells expressing CXCR3 (TNR3+). This TCR was recovered from a human donor in good health. Some clones in this sample may be carry-over from other donors' samples. This chain connects TRBV20-1 to TRBJ1-1; TCRdb designates TRBD1, a call that cannot be tested without DNA. The CDR3 protein is CSATPAGSNTEAFF.